This T cell receptor (beta chain) was sequenced for a study of T cells expressing NK-cell markers (dated by TCRdb to 2018 to 2021). Some background on the complete study: TCR beta-chain repertoires were profiled in sorted CD3+CD56+NKG2C+, CD3+CD56+NKG2C- and CD3+CD56-NKG2C+ T-cell subsets from about 8 donors. Randomly selected healthy volunteers, three men and five women, were used as the eight sequenced donors. Among the eight sequenced donors, only one was HCMV-seronegative, while the other seven were HCMV-seropositive. Sequencing of the libraries produced 2 x 150 bp reads on Illumina HiSeq 2000/2500, MiSeq or NextSeq. Study-wide conclusions, independent of this receptor: Those dominant clonotypes were again the most abundant among CD3+CD56-NKG2C+ cells in several donors, at about 28.3-60.1%. Whether the expanded NKG2C-expressing T cell clones were specific for HCMV antigens was left unclear. In 5 to 7 donors, the dominant CD3+CD56+NKG2C+ clonotypes ranked among the top 10 CD8+ clonotypes, making up roughly 1.0-8% of CD8+ T cells.

To determine HCMV serostatus, a commercial ELISA kit was used to detect HCMV-specific IgG in serum. Ficoll density gradient centrifugation was used to isolate peripheral blood mononuclear cells from blood. Including cysteine and phenylalanine, the CDR3 has 16 amino acids. DNA is not on record. Sequences MNHNS (CDR1) and SASEGT (CDR2) are obtained from the germline V gene. In the case of this clonotype: No cognate antigen has been identified for it.

Sequencing was performed on an Illumina HiSeq 2000. TCR beta cDNA libraries were prepared using 5'RACE template switching, which introduced a universal primer site and unique molecular identifiers. cDNA synthesis was primed from the TCR beta constant segment and was followed by two successive PCR amplification steps. The study's processing was this. MIGEC handled demultiplexing of the reads and grouping by UMI, while MiTCR was used to assemble and quantify clonotypes. To exclude erroneous sequences, only TCR cDNA sequences supported by at least two reads were retained. The tcR package was used for downstream repertoire analysis, and clonotypes were matched across fractions by CDR3 nucleotide sequence plus V segment. VDJmatch was used to annotate antigen specificity against VDJdb, with one amino acid substitution in CDR3 permitted. TCRdb reprocessed the reads and lists each CDR3 protein sequence as a single entry, with no DNA. The V and J calls, along with clone size, are taken from TCRdb and not from the paper's own processing. For this sample, the table gives more than 250,000 distinct CDR3 sequences. The ten largest account for 0.39% of the sample.

This receptor chain uses TRBV6-1 and TRBJ2-1; TCRdb picks TRBD1, but there is no DNA to check that call. This clonotype was obtained from a man aged 18 to 30 in good health. Donor details come from another sample of the same person, matched by shared clones. The sample taken for sequencing was blood T cells: a sorted CD56 or NKG2C T cell subset, CD4+ or CD8+ T cells, or bulk PBMC T cells (not recorded which). CDR3 reads: CASSRRGRDGYNEQFF.